The clone carrying this TCR beta chain has only a few counts. Its cognate antigen is unknown. One end of the junction fails to match germline, which may point to a read error. CDR1 and CDR2 from the germline V gene are SSHAT and FNYEAQ (reference sequence). This CDR3 is 13 amino acids long. PCR was performed a second time for about 7 to 11 cycles using a sample-barcoded 5' primer and a J-beta primer mix. Unique molecular identifiers of 12 random nucleotides labeled each cDNA. One entry per CDR3 protein, called by TCRdb with MiXCR from the 5' RACE reads. This table holds around 2 million distinct CDR3 sequences, about two fifths found once. The record originates from a study of blood T cells in healthy people across ages. Study-wide points: Roughly linear age-related decline in beta diversity appeared, significant by age approximately 43.

The TCR was taken from a human donor in good health. This chain links TRBV7-7 with TRBJ2-1; tentative D call: TRBD2 (5 bases). Sequenced material: blood. The DNA of the CDR3 is TGTGCTAGCAGCTTAGCGCTAAAAGACGAGCAGTTCTTC. Translated, it gives CASSLALKDEQFF.